The clone carrying this TCR beta chain was counted between two and nine times. Its cognate antigen is unknown. Germline V lookup: CDR1 SGHRS, CDR2 YFSETQ. J lost 8 bases, V lost 0 bases, and 8 bases had no gene match. This CDR3 has 15 amino acids. In TCRdb, the 5' RACE reads were re-called with MiXCR into one record per CDR3 protein. The sample carries fewer than 650,000 distinct CDR3 sequences, 7.1% recorded once. The entry originates in a study of identical twins. Study outcomes and limitations: Cross-sectional statistics underpinned the conclusions; the same donors were not followed. High-abundance cord blood beta clonotypes had fewer insertions; memory repertoires showed none.

This sample also appeared in a second study, on yellow fever vaccine responses in identical twins.

Sequenced: PBMCs. J is TRBJ1-2 and V is TRBV5-1, with TRBD1 identical over 9 bases. The source is a woman aged 18-35 years in good health. CDR3 DNA sequence: TGCGCCAGCAGCTTGGCGCCCGGACAGGGGAGCGGCTACACCTTC. Its protein is CASSLAPGQGSGYTF.